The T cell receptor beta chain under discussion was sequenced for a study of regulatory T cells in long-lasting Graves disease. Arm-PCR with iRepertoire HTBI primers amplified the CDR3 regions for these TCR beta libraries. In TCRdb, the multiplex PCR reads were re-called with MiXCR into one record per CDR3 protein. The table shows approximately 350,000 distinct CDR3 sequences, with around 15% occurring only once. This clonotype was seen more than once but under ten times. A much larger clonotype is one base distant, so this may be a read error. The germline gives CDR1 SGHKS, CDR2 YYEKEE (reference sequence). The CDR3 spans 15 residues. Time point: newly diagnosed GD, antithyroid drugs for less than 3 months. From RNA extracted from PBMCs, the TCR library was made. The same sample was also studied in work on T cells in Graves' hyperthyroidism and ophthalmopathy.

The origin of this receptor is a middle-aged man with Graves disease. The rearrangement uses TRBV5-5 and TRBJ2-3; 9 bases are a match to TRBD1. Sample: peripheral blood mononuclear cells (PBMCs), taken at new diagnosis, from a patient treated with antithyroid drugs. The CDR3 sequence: CASSWTGDSTDTRYF. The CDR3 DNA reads TGTGCCAGCAGCTGGACAGGGGATAGCACAGATACGCGGTATTTT.